The 15 T cell receptor beta chains given below trace back to one sample, sequenced in a study of blood T cells in healthy people across ages (dated by TCRdb to between 2014 and 2017). The method was 5' RACE. Sequencing was carried out with an Illumina HiSeq 2500. A second PCR of about 7 to 12 cycles was run with a J-beta primer mix and a sample-barcoded 5' primer. TCRdb itself trimmed the public reads at Q25 with fastp, ran MiXCR and retained productive beta chains. Each entry merges the rows of one CDR3 protein and shows their most common DNA and genes. The sample contains around 620,000 distinct CDR3 sequences, 25% to 30% of them found a single time. Less than 20% of the sample is taken by the ten largest. The sequencing sample was made of blood. These receptors originate from a woman aged 65 to 85 in good health.

V usage is TRBV7-2 and J usage is TRBJ2-5; D is unclear. The J call is uncertain, as TRBJ2-1 better fits the DNA end. CDR3 length: 17 amino acids. Germline CDR1 is SGHTA and CDR2 is FQGNSA. For the CDR3, the DNA is TGTGCCAGCAGCTTCCCCTTGTGGGCGCCGGTACACAATGAGCAGTTCTTC. Its translation: CASSFPLWAPVHNEQFF.

V gene TRBV10-3 combines with J gene TRBJ2-5; 12 positions match TRBD1. With 5 bases clipped from V and 5 bases from J, the junction kept 6 bases outside the gene matches. The CDR3 spans 15 residues. CDR1 and CDR2 from the germline V gene are ENHRY and SYGVKD. The CDR3 loop is CAISPGTGGLETQYF. The CDR3 DNA is TGTGCCATCAGTCCCGGGACAGGGGGCCTGGAGACCCAGTACTTC.

Only a few counts were recorded for this clonotype. V gene TRBV3-1 combines with J gene TRBJ1-4; the D gene is possibly TRBD1 (6 bases). The V end was cut by 11 bases, the J end by 5 bases, with 15 bases between. Germline CDR1 LGHDT, CDR2 YNNKEL (reference sequence). The CDR3 is made up of 13 amino acids. The CDR3 protein is CASSERGNEKLFF. As DNA, the CDR3 is TGTGCCTCAAGCGAGAGGGGGAATGAAAAACTGTTTTTT.

CDR3 sequence: CASSLVGRSHAFF. In nucleotides, the CDR3 is TGTGCCAGCAGCTTAGTCGGTAGATCTCACGCTTTCTTT. This chain uses TRBV7-2 with TRBJ1-1; D gene uncertain. CDR3 size: 13 residues. Germline CDR1 reads SGHTA; CDR2 reads FQGNSA. V was cut by 1 base and J by 11 bases, with 14 bases left in between.

The chain combines TRBV6-2 or TRBV6-3 with TRBJ2-7; D remains ambiguous. The CDR3 is 11 residues long. V lost 3 bases, J lost 3 bases, and 3 bases lay in between. The V gene's germline CDR1 is MNHEY and CDR2 SVGEGT. Written as DNA, the CDR3 is TGTGCCAGCAGTTATAACTACGAGCAGTACTTC. This codes for CASSYNYEQYF.

CDR3 region: CASSVNKQETQYF. The CDR3, as DNA: TGTGCCAGCAGTGTAAATAAACAAGAGACCCAGTACTTC. This chain joins TRBV2 and TRBJ2-5; D unclear. Germline V gene sequence: CDR1 SNHLY, CDR2 FYNNEI. The CDR3 extends over 13 amino acids. V shed 4 bases and J shed 2 bases, with 8 bases lying between them.

The gene calls are TRBV7-2 and TRBJ2-5; D tentatively reads TRBD1 or TRBD2 (6 bases each). The CDR3 loop spans 15 amino acids. Germline V gene sequence: CDR1 SGHTA, CDR2 FQGNSA. Trimming removed 4 bases from V and 5 bases from J, with 17 bases in between. CDR3 protein: CASSSRRGRTETQYF. CDR3 in DNA: TGTGCCAGCAGCTCCCGTAGGGGGAGGACCGAGACCCAGTACTTC.

The chain is built from TRBV5-1 and TRBJ2-1, with TRBD2 matching 9 bases. With V trimmed by 4 bases and J by 7 bases, 9 bases remained unmatched. The germline V gene encodes CDR1 SGHRS and CDR2 YFSETQ. The CDR3 covers 15 residues. The CDR3 loop reads CASSGSGGKGNEQFF. CDR3 in DNA: TGCGCCAGCAGCGGTAGCGGGGGCAAAGGGAATGAGCAGTTCTTC. Based on the CDR3 plus reference TRBV5-1 and TRBJ2-1, the full variable domain is KAGVTQTPRYLIKTRGQQVTLSCSPISGHRSVSWYQQTPGQGLQFLFEYFSETQRNKGNFPGRFSGRQFSNSRSEMNVSTLELGDSALYLCASSGSGGKGNEQFFGPGTRLTVL.

This clonotype came up a few times. J is TRBJ2-3 and V is TRBV4-3, with D perhaps matching TRBD1 (5 bases). V was clipped by 5 bases and J by 8 bases, with 23 bases between them. CDR3 length equals 16 residues. Germline values: CDR1 LGHNA, CDR2 YSLEER. The chain's CDR3 is CASSIPTESSDGTQYF. CDR3 in DNA: TGCGCCAGCAGCATTCCGACAGAGAGCAGTGATGGTACGCAGTATTTT.

This chain links TRBV12-3 or TRBV12-4 with TRBJ1-2; 7 positions agree with TRBD1. The CDR3 loop spans 12 amino acids. Trimming cost V 4 bases and J 9 bases; bases outside gene matches: 5. CDR3 in DNA: TGTGCCAGCAGTTCCCACAGGGGTAGCTACACCTTC. The encoded protein is CASSSHRGSYTF.

This clonotype was counted a few times. The chain links TRBV18 to TRBJ1-1; no clear D. V shed 1 base and J shed 5 bases, with 8 bases lying between them. The CDR3 is 13 residues long. Germline V gives CDR1 KGHSH, CDR2 LQKENI. CDR3 region: CASSPLQATEAFF. The CDR3 bases are TGTGCCAGCTCACCACTCCAGGCTACTGAAGCTTTCTTT.

The rearrangement joins TRBV18 to TRBJ2-6; the match to TRBD1 covers 12 bases. Germline CDR1 is KGHSH and CDR2 is LQKENI. Trimming at V came to 2 bases and at J to 1 base, leaving 9 bases not matched to a gene. This CDR3 spans 20 amino acids. The CDR3 DNA reads as TGTGCCAGCTCACCAAGTGCGGGACAGGGGGCAGGGTCTGGGGCCAACGTCCTGACTTTC. Translation gives CASSPSAGQGAGSGANVLTF. The full variable domain, with the rest looked up from reference TRBV18 and TRBJ2-6, is NAGVMQNPRHLVRRRGQEARLRCSPMKGHSHVYWYRQLPEEGLKFMVYLQKENIIDESGMPKERFSAEFPKEGPSILRIQQVVRGDSAAYFCASSPSAGQGAGSGANVLTFGAGSRLTVL.

CDR3: CASGGALEQYF. The CDR3 DNA sequence: TGTGCCAGTGGGGGGGCCCTCGAGCAGTACTTC. The chain is built from TRBV2 and TRBJ2-5; possibly TRBD2 for D (7 bases). With the DNA end fitting TRBJ2-7 better, the J assignment may be wrong. The germline V gene encodes CDR1 SNHLY and CDR2 FYNNEI. The CDR3 consists of 11 residues.

CDR3 coding DNA: TGCAGTGCCCCGAAAAAGGGACAGGCGGAGACCCAGTACTTC. Its translation: CSAPKKGQAETQYF. The chain links TRBV20-1 to TRBJ2-5; 8 nucleotides match TRBD1. Unmatched junction bases numbered 11, after V lost 6 bases and J lost 5 bases. Looked up from germline, CDR1 is DFQATT and CDR2 is SNEGSKA (reference sequence). The CDR3 has 14 residues.

The chain combines TRBV4-3 with TRBJ2-5; TRBD1 might be the D (5 bases). V gave up 1 base and J gave up 5 bases, with 11 bases separating them. The CDR3 is made up of 14 amino acids. CDR1 is LGHNA, CDR2 YSLEER, per germline. The CDR3 coding sequence is TGCGCCAGCAGCCAAGGTCAGGGTTTGGAGACCCAGTACTTC. Its translation is CASSQGQGLETQYF.